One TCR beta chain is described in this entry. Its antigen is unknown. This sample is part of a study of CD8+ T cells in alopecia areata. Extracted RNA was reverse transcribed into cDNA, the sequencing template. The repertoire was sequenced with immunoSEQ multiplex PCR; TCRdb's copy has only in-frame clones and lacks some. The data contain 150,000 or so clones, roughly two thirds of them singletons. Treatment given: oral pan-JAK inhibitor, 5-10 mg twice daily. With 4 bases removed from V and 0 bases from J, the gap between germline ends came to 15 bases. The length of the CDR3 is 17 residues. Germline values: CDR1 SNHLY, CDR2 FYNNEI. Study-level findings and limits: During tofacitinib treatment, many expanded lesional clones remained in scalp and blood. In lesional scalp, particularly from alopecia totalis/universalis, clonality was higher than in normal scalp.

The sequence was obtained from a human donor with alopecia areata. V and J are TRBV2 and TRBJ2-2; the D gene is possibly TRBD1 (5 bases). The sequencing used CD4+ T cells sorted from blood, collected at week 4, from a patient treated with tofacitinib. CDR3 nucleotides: TGTGCCAGCAGTGTCTCCTACAGGTCATCGAACACCGGGGAGCTGTTTTTT. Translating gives CASSVSYRSSNTGELFF.